These 14 T cell receptor beta chains were sequenced from one sample in a study of blood T cell repertoires in COVID-19. Data came from immunoSEQ multiplex PCR; TCRdb stores just in-frame clones and leaves some out. The repertoire includes about 140,000 clones, 70% to 85% of them detected once, and 1.5% to 2% sits in the top ten. The sample was PBMCs or T cells enriched from blood (not recorded which). Every receptor here comes from a woman aged 18-29 years who had been exposed to COVID-19.

The V gene is TRBV14, the J gene TRBJ2-6; 9 positions match TRBD2. This CDR3 has 17 amino acids. Trimming removed 4 bases from V and 2 bases from J; junction bases left unmatched: 6. Germline V gene lookup returns CDR1 SGHDN and CDR2 FVKESK. In nucleotides, the CDR3 is TGTGCCAGCAGCCCTCTAGCGGGACTAACTGGGGCCAACGTCCTGACTTTC. It is translated as CASSPLAGLTGANVLTF.

The chain carries TRBV28 and TRBJ1-3; D call uncertain. The CDR3 is 15 residues long. In germline, CDR1 is MDHEN, CDR2 SYDVKM. The V end lost 2 bases, the J end lost 4 bases, and 12 bases lay between the germline ends. CDR3 sequence reads: CASSLIGAAGNTIYF. The CDR3 DNA reads as TGTGCCAGCAGTTTAATTGGTGCGGCCGGAAACACCATATATTTT.

This chain links TRBV29-1 with TRBJ1-1, with 11 bases aligning to TRBD1. V lost 4 bases to trimming and J lost 0 bases; unmatched junction nucleotides: 10. There are 17 residues in the CDR3. In germline, CDR1 is SQVTM, CDR2 ANQGSEA. CDR3 bases: TGCAGCGTTGGGAGGGGGACAGGGGGAATCATGAACACTGAAGCTTTCTTT. Residues: CSVGRGTGGIMNTEAFF.

The chain links TRBV24-1 to TRBJ2-7; no clear D gene. Looked up from germline, CDR1 is KGHDR and CDR2 is SFDVKD. Trimming removed 3 bases at V and 4 bases at J, with 18 bases between. The CDR3 sequence is 16 residues long. The CDR3 protein is CATSDLVRSPTYEQYF. The CDR3 DNA reads TGTGCCACCAGTGATCTGGTGAGGTCACCTACGTACGAGCAGTACTTC.

This chain links TRBV10-2 with TRBJ2-5; 7 bases agree with TRBD2. In germline, CDR1 is WSHSY, CDR2 SAAADI. The junction had 4 bases not matched to a gene; V was cut back by 4 bases and J by 5 bases. This CDR3 spans 13 amino acids. Here the CDR3 reads CASSGTRSETQYF. In nucleotides, the CDR3 is TGCGCCAGCAGTGGGACTAGATCGGAGACCCAGTACTTC.

The chain uses TRBV29-1 and TRBJ2-2, with TRBD1 as a possible D gene (6 bases). V lost 4 bases and J 4 bases, leaving 10 bases between the germline ends. There are 13 residues in the CDR3. Per germline, CDR1 SQVTM and CDR2 ANQGSEA. CDR3 bases: TGCAGCGTTGGACAGGCGAGCACCGGGGAGCTGTTTTTT. Residues: CSVGQASTGELFF.

The sample holds a few counts of this clone. This chain uses TRBV28 with TRBJ2-7; perhaps TRBD1 as D (6 bases). V lost 3 bases to trimming and J lost 0 bases, with 15 bases between them. CDR1 is MDHEN, CDR2 SYDVKM, per germline. CDR3 length: 16 amino acids. CDR3 amino acids: CASSFAGAQSSYEQYF. The CDR3 region has the DNA TGTGCCAGCAGTTTTGCAGGGGCGCAAAGCTCCTACGAGCAGTACTTC.

V and J are TRBV19 and TRBJ2-5, with TRBD1 identical over 8 bases. With 6 bases clipped from V and 2 bases from J, the junction kept 8 bases outside the gene matches. Germline CDR1 is LNHDA and CDR2 is SQIVND (reference sequence). The CDR3 runs to 15 residues. The CDR3 DNA reads TGTGCCAGTAGCCCTAGACAGGGGTCTCAAGAGACCCAGTACTTC. This gives the protein CASSPRQGSQETQYF.

The J gene is TRBJ1-4, the V gene TRBV3-1 (or the pseudogene TRBV3-2), with D possibly matching TRBD1 (5 bases). Looked up from germline, CDR1 is LGHDT and CDR2 is YNNKEL (reference sequence). Trimming took 4 bases from V and 7 from J, leaving 16 bases between them. The CDR3 length is 15 residues. The CDR3 region has the DNA TGTGCCAGCAGCCCGACGACAGCCACCCCTGAAAAACTGTTTTTT. It specifies CASSPTTATPEKLFF.

V is TRBV7-2 and J is TRBJ1-2, with D tentatively TRBD1 (5 bases). Germline V gene data show CDR1 as SGHTA and CDR2 as FQGNSA. The V and J ends lost 0 bases and 1 base respectively, with 9 bases between them. The CDR3 is made up of 15 amino acids. CDR3 region: CASSLAPGLNYGYTF. CDR3 sequence (DNA): TGTGCCAGCAGCTTAGCGCCAGGGCTTAACTATGGCTACACCTTC. Full variable domain (missing parts from reference TRBV7-2 and TRBJ1-2): GAGVSQSPSNKVTEKGKDVELRCDPISGHTALYWYRQSLGQGLEFLIYFQGNSAPDKSGLPSDRFSAERTGGSVSTLTIQRTQQEDSAVYLCASSLAPGLNYGYTFGSGTRLTVV.

This clone occurred once. This chain joins TRBV2 and TRBJ2-7; 12 nucleotides agree with TRBD2. J lost 4 bases, V lost 5 bases, and 3 bases had no gene match. The germline gives CDR1 SNHLY, CDR2 FYNNEI. CDR3 length: 14 amino acids. CDR3 nucleotides: TGTGCCAGCAGTAAGACTAGCGGGAGTTACGAGCAGTACTTC. It specifies CASSKTSGSYEQYF.

The V gene is TRBV29-1, the J gene TRBJ1-2; no clear D. V was shortened by 7 bases and J by 5 bases, with 26 bases between the two germline ends. The CDR3 length is 16 residues. Germline loops: CDR1 SQVTM, CDR2 ANQGSEA. CDR3 in amino acids: CSAGENRGSFIYGYTF. For the CDR3, the DNA is TGCAGCGCCGGGGAAAATCGAGGCTCATTTATATATGGCTACACCTTC.

CDR3 in amino acids: CASSSPGVDYGYTF. Written as DNA, the CDR3 is TGTGCCAGCTCGAGTCCCGGGGTGGACTATGGCTACACCTTC. The gene calls are TRBV28 and TRBJ1-2; D not certain. V dropped 8 bases and J dropped 3 bases, with 16 bases sitting between them. The CDR3 totals 14 residues. Germline V gives CDR1 MDHEN, CDR2 SYDVKM.

Here the CDR3 DNA reads TGTGCCAGCGGGACATTCCCTTCCTCTGGGGCCAACGTCCTGACTTTC. It specifies CASGTFPSSGANVLTF. This sequence joins TRBV27 and TRBJ2-6; TRBD1 is a possible D gene (6 bases). Trimming cost V 8 bases and J 0 bases, with 14 bases left between them. Germline V gene lookup returns CDR1 MNHEY and CDR2 SMNVEV (reference sequence). The CDR3 is 16 amino acids.